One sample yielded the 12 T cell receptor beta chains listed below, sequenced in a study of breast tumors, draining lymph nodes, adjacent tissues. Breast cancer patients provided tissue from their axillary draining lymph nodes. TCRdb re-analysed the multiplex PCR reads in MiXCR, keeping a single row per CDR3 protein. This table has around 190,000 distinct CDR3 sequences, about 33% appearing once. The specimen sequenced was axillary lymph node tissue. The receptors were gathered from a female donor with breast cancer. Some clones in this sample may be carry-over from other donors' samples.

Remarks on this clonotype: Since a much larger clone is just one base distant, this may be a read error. The CDR3 protein is CASSFTGASYEQYF. The DNA of the CDR3 is TGTGCCAGCAGCTTTACAGGGGCATCCTACGAGCAGTACTTC. The chain couples TRBV5-5 to TRBJ2-7, with TRBD1 matching over 7 bases. This CDR3 comprises 14 residues. V shed 2 bases and J 1 base; nucleotides not matched to a gene: 3. CDR1 SGHKS and CDR2 YYEKEE come from the germline V gene (reference sequence).

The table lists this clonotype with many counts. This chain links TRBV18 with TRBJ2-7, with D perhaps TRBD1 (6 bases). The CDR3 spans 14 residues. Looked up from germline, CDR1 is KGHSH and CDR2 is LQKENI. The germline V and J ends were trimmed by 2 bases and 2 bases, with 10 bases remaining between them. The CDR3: CASSPETGTYEQYF. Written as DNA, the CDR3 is TGTGCCAGCTCACCAGAGACAGGAACCTACGAGCAGTACTTC.

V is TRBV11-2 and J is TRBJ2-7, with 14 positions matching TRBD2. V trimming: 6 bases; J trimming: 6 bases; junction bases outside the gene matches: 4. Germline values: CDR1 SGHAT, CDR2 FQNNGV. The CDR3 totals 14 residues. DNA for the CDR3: TGTGCCAGCAGACGTGGACTAGCGGGGGGCGAGCAGTACTTC. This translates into CASRRGLAGGEQYF.

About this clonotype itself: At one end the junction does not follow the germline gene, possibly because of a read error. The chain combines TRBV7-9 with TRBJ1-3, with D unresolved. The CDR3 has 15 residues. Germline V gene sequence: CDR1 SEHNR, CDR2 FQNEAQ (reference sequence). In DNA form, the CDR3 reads TGTGCCAGCAGCTTACTTGCACAGACCATAAACGCCATATATTTT. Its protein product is CASSLLAQTINAIYF.

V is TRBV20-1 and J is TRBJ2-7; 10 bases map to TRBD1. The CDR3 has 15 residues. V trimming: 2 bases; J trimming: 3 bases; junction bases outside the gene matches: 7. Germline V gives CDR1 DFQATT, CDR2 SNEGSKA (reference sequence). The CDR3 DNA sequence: TGCAGTGCTAGAAAAGACAGGGGGCGAGGCTACGAGCAGTACTTC. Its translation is CSARKDRGRGYEQYF.

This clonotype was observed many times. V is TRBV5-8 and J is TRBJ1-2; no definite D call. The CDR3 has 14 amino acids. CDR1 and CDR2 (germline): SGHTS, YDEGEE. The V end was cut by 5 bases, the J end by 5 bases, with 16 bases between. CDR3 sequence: CASSRPLGLYGYTF. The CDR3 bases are TGTGCCAGCAGTCGGCCTCTTGGGCTATATGGCTACACCTTC.

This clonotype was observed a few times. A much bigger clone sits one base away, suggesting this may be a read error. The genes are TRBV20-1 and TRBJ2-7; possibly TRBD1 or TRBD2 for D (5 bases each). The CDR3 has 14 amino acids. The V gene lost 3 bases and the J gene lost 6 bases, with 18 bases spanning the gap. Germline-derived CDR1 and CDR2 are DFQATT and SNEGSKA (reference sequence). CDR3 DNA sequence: TGCAGTGCTAGGCCTCTGAGGGACGGCTCCGAGCAGTACTTC. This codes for CSARPLRDGSEQYF.

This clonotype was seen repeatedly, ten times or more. The CDR3: CASSARDTSTDTQYF. CDR3 DNA: TGTGCCAGCTCAGCCCGGGACACAAGCACAGATACGCAGTATTTT. The chain employs TRBV18 and TRBJ2-3; TRBD1 might be the D (6 bases). This CDR3 spans 15 amino acids. Germline V gives CDR1 KGHSH, CDR2 LQKENI. Trimming cost V 5 bases and J 0 bases, with 12 bases left between them. The entire variable domain, with the rest obtained from reference TRBV18 and TRBJ2-3, is as follows: NAGVMQNPRHLVRRRGQEARLRCSPMKGHSHVYWYRQLPEEGLKFMVYLQKENIIDESGMPKERFSAEFPKEGPSILRIQQVVRGDSAAYFCASSARDTSTDTQYFGPGTRLTVL.

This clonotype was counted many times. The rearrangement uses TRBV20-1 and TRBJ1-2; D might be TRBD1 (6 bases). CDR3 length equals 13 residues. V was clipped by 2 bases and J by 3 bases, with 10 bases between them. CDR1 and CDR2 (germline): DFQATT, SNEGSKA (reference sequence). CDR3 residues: CSARTRTDYGYTF. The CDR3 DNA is TGCAGTGCTAGAACCCGGACAGACTATGGCTACACCTTC.

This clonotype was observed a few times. This chain's CDR3 is CASSIPYTEAFF. As DNA, the CDR3 is TGTGCCAGTAGTATACCGTACACTGAAGCTTTCTTT. The chain carries TRBV19 and TRBJ1-1; D gene ambiguous. Trimming left V 2 bases short and J 3 bases short, with 4 bases between. This CDR3 is built from 12 residues. Germline CDR1 is LNHDA and CDR2 is SQIVND (reference sequence).

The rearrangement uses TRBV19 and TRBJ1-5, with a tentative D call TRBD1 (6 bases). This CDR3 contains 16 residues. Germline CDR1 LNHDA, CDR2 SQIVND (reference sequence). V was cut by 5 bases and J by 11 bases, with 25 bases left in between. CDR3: CASSASGGLRGETQHF. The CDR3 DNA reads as TGTGCCAGTAGTGCTAGCGGGGGCCTTAGAGGAGAGACCCAGCATTTT.

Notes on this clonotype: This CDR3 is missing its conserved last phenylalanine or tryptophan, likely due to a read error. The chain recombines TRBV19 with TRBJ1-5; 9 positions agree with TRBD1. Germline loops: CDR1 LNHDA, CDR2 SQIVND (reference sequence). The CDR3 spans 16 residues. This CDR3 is CASSLATGGSNHPQHS. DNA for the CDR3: TGTGCCAGTAGTCTGGCGACAGGGGGGAGCAATCACCCCCAGCATTCT.